This record covers a single T cell receptor (beta chain). CDR3 length equals 18 residues. J was trimmed by 1 base and V by 4 bases; bases with no gene match: 8. Germline CDR1 reads LGHNA; CDR2 reads YSLEER. The source of the sample is a study of cytomegalovirus exposure and HLA in healthy donors. Amplification used 60 Vbeta primers and 13 Jbeta primers. The protocol was immunoSEQ multiplex PCR, while the TCRdb copy is restricted to in-frame clones and leaves out a portion. The table shows under 200,000 clones, with just under 80% occurring only once. Sequenced input: PBMCs. This sequence originates from a woman between 40 and 50 years old in good health and CMV-seropositive. The V gene is TRBV4-3, the J gene TRBJ2-4, with 12 bases that match TRBD1. In nucleotides, the CDR3 is TGCGCCAGCAGCCCCGGGACAGGGGGCTCTGGGGCCAAAAACATTCAGTACTTC. As protein: CASSPGTGGSGAKNIQYF.